This is a list of T cell receptor beta chains from one sample in a study of cytomegalovirus exposure and HLA in healthy donors. The protocol was immunoSEQ multiplex PCR, while the TCRdb copy is restricted to in-frame clones and leaves out a portion. The table has around 190,000 clones, 80% to 90% seen once. Sequenced: PBMCs. These receptors originate from a woman between 25 and 40 years old in good health and CMV-seronegative. CDR3s include the opening cysteine and the closing phenylalanine or tryptophan. Each record gives: J gene, V gene, clone size, D gene, CDR3 protein, CDR3 DNA. A D gene is named only where the DNA matches it firmly. A clone size is listed for some rows: how often the clone was seen (once, few, many), or a class if it is expanded.

TRBJ1-3 | TRBV7-2 | NA | NA | CASSLAPTSGNTIYF | TGTGCCAGCAGCTTGGCACCAACCTCTGGAAACACCATATATTTT
TRBJ1-2 | TRBV2 | NA | TRBD1 | CASSLGQPDYGYTF | TGTGCCAGCAGTTTGGGACAGCCTGACTATGGCTACACCTTC
TRBJ1-1 | TRBV7-7 | NA | NA | CASSLDGLTEAFF | TGTGCCAGCAGCTTAGACGGACTCACTGAAGCTTTCTTT
TRBJ1-1 | TRBV19 | NA | NA | CASSIGGNTEAFF | TGTGCCAGTAGTATCGGGGGGAACACTGAAGCTTTCTTT
TRBJ2-1 | TRBV27 | NA | TRBD2 | CASSYALRGSSYNEQFF | TGTGCCAGCAGTTACGCCCTGCGGGGGAGCTCCTACAATGAGCAGTTCTTC
TRBJ2-6 | TRBV5-4 | NA | NA | CASSQDRTGANVLTF | TGTGCCAGCAGTCAGGACAGAACTGGGGCCAACGTCCTGACTTTC
TRBJ2-7 | TRBV7-2 | NA | NA | CASSLVSSGVTYEQYF | TGTGCCAGCAGCTTAGTTTCTTCGGGGGTTACCTACGAGCAGTACTTC
TRBJ1-1 | TRBV18 | NA | NA | CATTGGMNTEAFF | TGTGCCACCACGGGGGGGATGAACACTGAAGCTTTCTTT
TRBJ2-7 | TRBV5-5 | once | NA | CASSLRLIYEQYF | TGTGCCAGCAGCCTGCGACTGATCTACGAGCAGTACTTC
TRBJ1-1 | TRBV10-2 | NA | NA | CASRPPGFRTTEAFF | TGCGCCAGCAGGCCCCCGGGCTTCCGGACAACTGAAGCTTTCTTT
TRBJ2-2 | TRBV5-1 | NA | TRBD2 | CASSLLLAGMGTGELFF | TGCGCCAGCAGCTTATTACTAGCGGGGATGGGCACCGGGGAGCTGTTTTTT
TRBJ1-2 | TRBV6-5 | NA | TRBD1 | CASSYSRGQTYGYTF | TGTGCCAGCAGTTACTCGAGGGGACAGACCTATGGCTACACCTTC
TRBJ1-1 | TRBV5-1 | NA | NA | CASSTLTGMNTEAFF | TGCGCCAGCAGCACCCTGACAGGCATGAACACTGAAGCTTTCTTT
TRBJ1-4 | TRBV5-1 | few | NA | CASSLGNTGSNEKLFF | TGCGCCAGCAGTCTTGGGAACACAGGGTCTAATGAAAAACTGTTTTTT
TRBJ2-2 | TRBV5-1 | NA | TRBD1 | CASSTTGHTGELFF | TGCGCCAGCAGCACGACAGGGCACACCGGGGAGCTGTTTTTT
TRBJ2-5 | TRBV6-6 | NA | NA | CASSYLLAQETQYF | TGTGCCAGCAGTTACTTACTAGCTCAAGAGACCCAGTACTTC
TRBJ1-6 | TRBV28 | once | TRBD1 | CASSRPWTGNSPLHF | TGTGCCAGCAGTCGACCCTGGACAGGGAATTCACCCCTCCACTTT
TRBJ2-5 | TRBV9 | NA | NA | CASSPGVVQVQETQYF | TGTGCCAGCAGCCCCGGGGTGGTTCAGGTACAAGAGACCCAGTACTTC